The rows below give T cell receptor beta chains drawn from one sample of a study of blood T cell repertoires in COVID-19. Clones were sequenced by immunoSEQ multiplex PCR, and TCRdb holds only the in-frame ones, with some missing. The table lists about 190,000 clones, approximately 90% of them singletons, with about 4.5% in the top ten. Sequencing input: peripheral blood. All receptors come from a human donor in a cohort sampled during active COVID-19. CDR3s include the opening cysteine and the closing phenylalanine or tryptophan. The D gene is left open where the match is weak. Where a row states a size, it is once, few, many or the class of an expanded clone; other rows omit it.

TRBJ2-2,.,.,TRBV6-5,TGTGCCAGCAGTTACAGGGGCTCGGGCACCGGGGAGCTGTTTTTT,CASSYRGSGTGELFF
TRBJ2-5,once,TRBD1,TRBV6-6,TGTGCCAGCAGTTATTCGACAGGGGGAGAGACCCAGTACTTC,CASSYSTGGETQYF
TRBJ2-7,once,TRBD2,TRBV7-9,TGTGCCAGCAGCCAGTCCCATAGCGGGGTCTACGAGCAGTACTTC,CASSQSHSGVYEQYF
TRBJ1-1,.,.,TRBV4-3,TGCGCCAGCAGCCAAGAGAACAGGGTGGGCCCTAACACTGAAGCTTTCTTT,CASSQENRVGPNTEAFF
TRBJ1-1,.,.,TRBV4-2,TGTGCCAGCAGCCGCAGAAAGGGGGAGGGAGGCACTGAAGCTTTCTTT,CASSRRKGEGGTEAFF
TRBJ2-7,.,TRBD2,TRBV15,TGTGCCACCAGCCGAGGAAGTAGCGGGGGAACCTACGAGCAGTACTTC,CATSRGSSGGTYEQYF
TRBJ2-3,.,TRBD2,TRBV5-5,TGTGCCAGCAGCTGGACTAGCCTGAGAACAGATACGCAGTATTTT,CASSWTSLRTDTQYF
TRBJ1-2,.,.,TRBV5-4,TGTGCCAGCAGCTTGCAGGGTAACTATGGCTACACCTTC,CASSLQGNYGYTF
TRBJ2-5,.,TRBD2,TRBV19,TGTGCCAGTAGTATAGGATCGCGGGGGTGGGAGACCCAGTACTTC,CASSIGSRGWETQYF
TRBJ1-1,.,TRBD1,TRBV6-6,TGTGCCAGCAGCGACAGGGTCGGCACTGAAGCTTTCTTT,CASSDRVGTEAFF
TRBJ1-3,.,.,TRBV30,TGTGCCTGGACGAAGTCAGGATGGAACACCATATATTTT,CAWTKSGWNTIYF
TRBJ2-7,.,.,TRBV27,TGTGCCAGCAGCCGGGACTTCTCCTACGAGCAGTACTTC,CASSRDFSYEQYF
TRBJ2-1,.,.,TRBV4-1,TGCGCCAGCAGCCGTGGCGGGCTAGTTAGGTCCTACAATGAGCAGTTCTTC,CASSRGGLVRSYNEQFF
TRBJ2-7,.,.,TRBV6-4,TGTGCCAGCAGGGGCAGGGCAAACTACGAGCAGTACTTC,CASRGRANYEQYF
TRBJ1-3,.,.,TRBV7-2,TGTGCCAGCAGCTTAGACAGCGGAAACACCATATATTTT,CASSLDSGNTIYF
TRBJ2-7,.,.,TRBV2,TGTGCCAGCAGTGAAGTACGGACAAACTCCTACGAGCAGTACTTC,CASSEVRTNSYEQYF
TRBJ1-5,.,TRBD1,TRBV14,TGTGCCAGCAGCCCAGGGGGAAGAGAAACCAATCAGCCCCAGCATTTT,CASSPGGRETNQPQHF
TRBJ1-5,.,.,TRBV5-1,TGCGCCAGCAGCCCGGAGGGGATACTAAGCAATCAGTCCCAGCATTTT,CASSPEGILSNQSQHF
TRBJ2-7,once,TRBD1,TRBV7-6,TGTGCCAGCAGCCCCCTGGACGGGACAGGGGCTAGGGAGCAGTACTTC,CASSPLDGTGAREQYF
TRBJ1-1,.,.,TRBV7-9,TGTGCCAGCAGCTTAGATAGGAGGGCTTTCTTT,CASSLDRRAFF
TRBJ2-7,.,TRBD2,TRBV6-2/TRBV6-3,TGTGCCAGCAGTCATCTTACTAGCGGGGTGACCTACGAGCAGTACTTC,CASSHLTSGVTYEQYF
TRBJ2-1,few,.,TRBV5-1,TGCGCCAGCAGCTTGGTACCAGGGGCCAATGAGCAGTTCTTC,CASSLVPGANEQFF
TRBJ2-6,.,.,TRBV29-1,TGCAGCGTTGTAGACAACTCTGGGGCCAACGTCCTGACTTTC,CSVVDNSGANVLTF
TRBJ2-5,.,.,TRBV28,TGTGCCAGCAGTGTTCCAGGGGAGACCCAGTACTTC,CASSVPGETQYF
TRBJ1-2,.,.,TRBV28,TGTGCCAGCAGTTCGAATCCACAGGGCGGGGGCTACACCTTC,CASSSNPQGGGYTF
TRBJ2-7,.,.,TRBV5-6,TGTGCCAGCAGCTTGGTCAGGGGTGACGAGCAGTACTTC,CASSLVRGDEQYF
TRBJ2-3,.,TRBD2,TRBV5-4,TGTGCCAGCAGCCCCGGGACTAGCGTCACAGATACGCAGTATTTT,CASSPGTSVTDTQYF
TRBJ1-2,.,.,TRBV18,TGTGCCAGCTCGAGTGTTGGGAGGGGCCATTACACCTTC,CASSSVGRGHYTF
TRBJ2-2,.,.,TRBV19,TGTGCCAGTAGTGGCCGAGGTAGGAGCCTCGGGGAGCTGTTTTTT,CASSGRGRSLGELFF
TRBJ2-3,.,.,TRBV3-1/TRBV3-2,TGTGCCAGCAGCCTCGGAAGCGGGTTCACAGATACGCAGTATTTT,CASSLGSGFTDTQYF
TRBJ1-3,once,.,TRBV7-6,TGTGCCAGCAGCTTAGGGGGGGGCCCTGGAAACACCATATATTTT,CASSLGGGPGNTIYF
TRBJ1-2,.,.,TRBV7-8,TGTGCCAGCAGCCCGAAGGGGTTGGGCTACACCTTC,CASSPKGLGYTF
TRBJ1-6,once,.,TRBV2,TGTGCCAGCAGCCTCGGACACGTTTCGGGTAATTCACCCCTCCACTTT,CASSLGHVSGNSPLHF
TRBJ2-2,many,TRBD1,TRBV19,TGTGCCAGTAGTATAGATACAGGGGGCGGTGGCACCGGGGAGCTGTTTTTT,CASSIDTGGGGTGELFF
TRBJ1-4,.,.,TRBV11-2,TGTGCCAGCAGCTTAGGAGGACAGCTCCTCGAAAAACTGTTTTTT,CASSLGGQLLEKLFF
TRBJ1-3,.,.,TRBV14,TGTGCCAGCAGCCGACTACAGGGATACGGAAACACCATATATTTT,CASSRLQGYGNTIYF